These 32 T cell receptor beta chains were sequenced from one sample in a study of shared clonotypes between healthy human individuals. Method: immunoSEQ multiplex PCR; TCRdb's copy keeps in-frame clones and lacks some. Found here are 550,000 to 750,000 clones, about 91% of them singletons; the top ten hold more than 20%. Selected positively for CCR7 and CD45RO-negative, naive CD8 cells excluded terminally differentiated effector memory CD45RA+ cells. The specimen was naive CD8+ T cells sorted from blood. These receptors all stem from a man in his thirties or forties in good health.

This clone was detected only once. This rearrangement joins TRBV9 to TRBJ1-3, with D uncertain. V shed 4 bases and J shed 2 bases, with 19 bases lying between them. The CDR3 length is 17 residues. Germline V gene data show CDR1 as SGDLS and CDR2 as YYNGEE. CDR3 DNA sequence: TGTGCCAGCAGCCAGGAACACGGGTTCGGAGCTGGAAACACCATATATTTT. As protein: CASSQEHGFGAGNTIYF.

The chain combines TRBV7-2 with TRBJ2-5; D might be TRBD1 (6 bases). This CDR3 region has 14 residues. The V end was cut by 4 bases, the J end by 3 bases, with 12 bases between. From germline, CDR1 is SGHTA and CDR2 FQGNSA. The CDR3 coding sequence is TGTGCCAGCAGCTACACAGGGTTAGAAGAGACCCAGTACTTC. Translated: CASSYTGLEETQYF.

This clone was found once. This chain joins TRBV2 and TRBJ2-1, with 7 bases fitting TRBD1. This CDR3 spans 12 amino acids. The V gene end was trimmed by 7 bases and the J gene end by 10 bases; junction bases not matched to a gene: 7. CDR1 and CDR2 (germline): SNHLY, FYNNEI. The CDR3 loop is CASTEGTVEQFF. Written as DNA, the CDR3 is TGTGCCAGCACCGAAGGGACAGTCGAGCAGTTCTTC. Filled out from reference TRBV2 and TRBJ2-1, the complete variable domain reads EPEVTQTPSHQVTQMGQEVILRCVPISNHLYFYWYRQILGQKVEFLVSFYNNEISEKSEIFDDQFSVERPDGSNFTLKIRSTKLEDSAMYFCASTEGTVEQFFGPGTRLTVL.

The chain employs TRBV27 and TRBJ2-7; 13 nucleotides agree with TRBD2. This CDR3 has 17 amino acids. Germline-derived CDR1 and CDR2 are MNHEY and SMNVEV (reference sequence). V shed 8 bases, J shed 3 bases, and the junction held 13 bases outside the gene matches. This chain's CDR3 is CASHGAGLAGDSYEQYF. The CDR3 region has the DNA TGTGCCAGCCACGGAGCCGGACTAGCGGGAGATAGCTACGAGCAGTACTTC.

This chain links TRBV4-1 with TRBJ2-3; no reliable D call. Trimming pared 1 base from V and 1 base from J, leaving 12 bases between. Germline CDR1 is MGHRA and CDR2 is YSYEKL. The CDR3 has 16 amino acids. CDR3 loop: CASSQGTSPGTDTQYF. CDR3 nucleotide sequence: TGCGCCAGCAGCCAAGGTACCTCACCCGGCACAGATACGCAGTATTTT.

The chain employs TRBV4-3 and TRBJ2-5; the match to TRBD2 covers 10 bases. V lost 0 bases and J lost 2; bases outside the gene matches: 18. CDR3 length equals 21 residues. Germline-derived CDR1 and CDR2 are LGHNA and YSLEER. DNA for the CDR3: TGCGCCAGCAGCCAAGATTTTATGACGCGAGCGGGAGCGGGAGGGCAAGAGACCCAGTACTTC. It is translated as CASSQDFMTRAGAGGQETQYF.

The rearrangement uses TRBV5-4 and TRBJ2-7; D is ambiguous. With 0 bases removed from V and 5 bases from J, the gap between germline ends came to 6 bases. Per germline, CDR1 SGHNT and CDR2 YYREEE (reference sequence). This CDR3 has 12 residues. CDR3 nucleotide sequence: TGTGCCAGCAGCTTGGGAATTAACGAGCAGTACTTC. It yields the protein CASSLGINEQYF.

CDR3 residues: CASTRGPYTEAFF. The CDR3 region has the DNA TGTGCCAGCACCAGGGGGCCCTACACTGAAGCTTTCTTT. J is TRBJ1-1 and V is TRBV6-5; TRBD1 agrees at 8 bases. The CDR3 sequence is 13 residues long. J gave up 3 bases and V 7 bases, and 4 bases lay outside the gene matches. CDR1 is MNHEY, CDR2 SVGAGI, per germline.

The J gene is TRBJ2-5, the V gene TRBV14; TRBD2 matches at 9 bases. The V and J ends lost 3 bases and 5 bases, in that order; junction bases with no gene match: 10. Germline V gene sequence: CDR1 SGHDN, CDR2 FVKESK. This CDR3 has 16 amino acids. Here the CDR3 DNA reads TGTGCCAGCAGCCACGGATTAGCGGGAGACGGGGAGACCCAGTACTTC. This sequence encodes CASSHGLAGDGETQYF.

The rearrangement links TRBV7-6 to TRBJ2-5; TRBD2 aligns across 9 bases. The CDR3 loop spans 19 amino acids. The junction had 18 bases not matched to a gene; V was cut back by 2 bases and J by 5 bases. CDR1 is SGHVS and CDR2 is FNYEAQ in the germline V gene. CDR3 coding DNA: TGTGCCAGCAGCTTATTATTTCGCCTTAGCGGGAGAGAGGGGGAGACCCAGTACTTC. Its protein product is CASSLLFRLSGREGETQYF.

This sequence joins TRBV9 and TRBJ2-7, with D possibly matching TRBD2 (6 bases). This CDR3 region has 14 residues. Per the germline V gene, CDR1 is SGDLS and CDR2 is YYNGEE. The V and J ends lost 0 bases and 3 bases respectively, with 10 bases between them. The CDR3 loop reads CASSVDGDFYEQYF. In DNA form, the CDR3 reads TGTGCCAGCAGCGTAGACGGGGACTTCTACGAGCAGTACTTC.

The gene calls are TRBV7-8 and TRBJ2-7; no clear D gene. The V gene lost 1 base and the J gene lost 6 bases, with 16 bases spanning the gap. Germline assignment: CDR1 SGHVS and CDR2 FQNEAQ. The CDR3 runs to 15 residues. The CDR3 reads CASSLEAFIGSEQYF. Written as DNA, the CDR3 is TGTGCCAGCAGCTTAGAGGCATTCATAGGTTCCGAGCAGTACTTC.

The chain links TRBV7-6 to TRBJ2-3; D is uncertain. Trimming pared 2 bases from V and 0 bases from J, leaving 6 bases between. The length of the CDR3 is 14 residues. Germline V gene sequence: CDR1 SGHVS, CDR2 FNYEAQ. CDR3 nucleotides: TGTGCCAGCAGCTTAATGGGAAGCACAGATACGCAGTATTTT. Translation gives CASSLMGSTDTQYF.

This chain connects TRBV5-8 to TRBJ2-7; 11 bases agree with TRBD1. The CDR3 totals 16 residues. The V and J ends lost 1 base and 5 bases, in that order; junction bases with no gene match: 8. Germline V gene lookup returns CDR1 SGHTS and CDR2 YDEGEE. Here the CDR3 DNA reads TGTGCCAGCAGCTTGATAGGACAGGGGGCGTTAAACGAGCAGTACTTC. Protein sequence: CASSLIGQGALNEQYF.

The chain combines TRBV7-8 with TRBJ2-2; 10 nucleotides line up with TRBD2. Germline V gene sequence: CDR1 SGHVS, CDR2 FQNEAQ. J gave up 5 bases and V 4 bases, and 13 bases lay outside the gene matches. The CDR3 totals 18 residues. Written as DNA, the CDR3 is TGTGCCAGCAGCTCGATGGGGGGTAGCGGGAGGTCGACCGGGGAGCTGTTTTTT. It codes for CASSSMGGSGRSTGELFF.

V is TRBV27 and J is TRBJ1-5; possibly TRBD1 for D (5 bases). Between the trimmed V and J ends, which lost 5 bases and 3 bases, there was a span of 11 bases. Germline lookup yields CDR1 MNHEY and CDR2 SMNVEV (reference sequence). The CDR3 spans 14 residues. CDR3 coding DNA: TGTGCCAGCAGTCCAGGACACACCAATCAGCCCCAGCATTTT. Translating gives CASSPGHTNQPQHF.

V usage is TRBV6-5 and J usage is TRBJ1-5, with D unclear. The V and J ends lost 0 bases and 2 bases respectively, with 8 bases between them. CDR3 length: 15 amino acids. Per germline, CDR1 MNHEY and CDR2 SVGAGI. The CDR3: CASSYSGKGNQPQHF. DNA for the CDR3: TGTGCCAGCAGTTACTCAGGGAAGGGCAATCAGCCCCAGCATTTT.

The chain uses TRBV27 and TRBJ2-5; a possible D gene is TRBD2 (5 bases). Germline V lookup: CDR1 MNHEY, CDR2 SMNVEV (reference sequence). V lost 3 bases, J lost 4 bases, and 12 bases lay in between. CDR3 length equals 14 residues. CDR3 residues: CASSFRSGRETQYF. In DNA form, the CDR3 reads TGTGCCAGCAGTTTCCGGAGCGGAAGAGAGACCCAGTACTTC.

V is TRBV19 and J is TRBJ2-1, with D perhaps matching TRBD2 (6 bases). The V gene's germline CDR1 is LNHDA and CDR2 SQIVND (reference sequence). The length of the CDR3 is 15 residues. V was pared by 7 bases and J by 2 bases, with 15 bases between. CDR3 loop: CASTLAAIPYNEQFF. The CDR3 nucleotides are TGTGCCAGTACCTTAGCGGCCATACCCTACAATGAGCAGTTCTTC.

Only a few counts were recorded for this clone. The chain employs TRBV14 and TRBJ2-6; the D is unclear. The germline V gene has CDR1 SGHDN and CDR2 FVKESK. CDR3 length: 16 residues. V was pared by 2 bases and J by 3 bases, with 11 bases between. The CDR3 reads CASSQRLGSGANVLTF. The DNA for the CDR3 is TGTGCCAGCAGCCAACGTTTGGGAAGTGGGGCCAACGTCCTGACTTTC.

To note about this clone: Other DNA sequences in this specimen translate into the identical CDR3. The V and J genes are TRBV19 and TRBJ1-5; TRBD1 agrees at 8 bases. This CDR3 is built from 15 residues. Looked up from germline, CDR1 is LNHDA and CDR2 is SQIVND (reference sequence). The trim removed 3 bases at V and 3 bases at J, leaving 4 bases unmatched. CDR3 protein: CASSITGGSNQPQHF. The CDR3 DNA follows: TGTGCCAGTAGTATTACAGGGGGATCCAATCAGCCCCAGCATTTT.

V gene TRBV4-3 combines with J gene TRBJ1-1; unclear D gene. Germline CDR1 LGHNA, CDR2 YSLEER. Trimming removed 5 bases at V and 8 bases at J, with 9 bases between. CDR3 size: 11 residues. DNA of the CDR3: TGCGCCAGCAGCTCCCCCCGGGAAGCTTTCTTT. Translation gives CASSSPREAFF.

This chain connects TRBV7-3 to TRBJ2-1; possible D gene TRBD1, 5 bases. Per the germline V gene, CDR1 is SGHTA and CDR2 is FQGTGA. V lost 5 bases to trimming and J lost 2 bases, with 13 bases between them. The CDR3 is 15 amino acids. CDR3 coding DNA: TGTGCCAGCAGCCCGGACACAGCACCCTACAATGAGCAGTTCTTC. Translation gives CASSPDTAPYNEQFF.

The chain combines TRBV14 with TRBJ2-7, with a weak D call TRBD2 (6 bases). Germline loops: CDR1 SGHDN, CDR2 FVKESK. Trimming removed 1 base at V and 2 bases at J, with 12 bases between. CDR3 size: 15 residues. CDR3: CASSQGGDFPYEQYF. The CDR3 DNA follows: TGTGCCAGCAGCCAAGGCGGGGATTTCCCCTACGAGCAGTACTTC.

This sequence joins TRBV5-5 and TRBJ2-7, with 11 bases aligning to TRBD2. The V gene end was trimmed by 2 bases and the J gene end by 4 bases; junction bases not matched to a gene: 5. In germline, CDR1 is SGHKS, CDR2 YYEKEE (reference sequence). The CDR3 is made up of 15 amino acids. CDR3 sequence reads: CASSFTSGSMYEQYF. For the CDR3, the DNA is TGTGCCAGCAGCTTCACTAGCGGGAGTATGTACGAGCAGTACTTC.

The chain is built from TRBV7-6 and TRBJ2-7; D may be TRBD2 (5 bases). Trimming cost V 5 bases and J 4 bases, with 9 bases left between them. Germline CDR1 reads SGHVS; CDR2 reads FNYEAQ. The CDR3 length is 12 residues. In nucleotides, the CDR3 is TGTGCCAGCAGCCAACCGGGATACGAGCAGTACTTC. It yields the protein CASSQPGYEQYF.

The genes are TRBV7-9 and TRBJ2-1; weak D call: TRBD2 (5 bases). V was pared by 5 bases and J by 6 bases, with 14 bases between. The germline V gene encodes CDR1 SEHNR and CDR2 FQNEAQ (reference sequence). This CDR3 region has 14 residues. Written as DNA, the CDR3 is TGTGCCAGCAGCGCCGCCGGGATATCCAATGAGCAGTTCTTC. This codes for CASSAAGISNEQFF.

Written as DNA, the CDR3 is TGTGCCAGCAGCAGGGAGACAGGGCTCACTGAAGCTTTCTTT. It codes for CASSRETGLTEAFF. The chain combines TRBV6-1 with TRBJ1-1; TRBD1 matches at 7 bases. The length of the CDR3 is 14 residues. Germline CDR1 and CDR2: MNHNS and SASEGT. Trimming at V came to 6 bases and at J to 4 bases, leaving 8 bases not matched to a gene.

The DNA of the CDR3 is TGTGCCAGCAGCTTAGAAACTAGCGGGATAGGGCAAGAGACCCAGTACTTC. Translated, it gives CASSLETSGIGQETQYF. This chain joins TRBV7-9 and TRBJ2-5; 10 bases map to TRBD2. Germline-derived CDR1 and CDR2 are SEHNR and FQNEAQ (reference sequence). Germline trimming cut 1 base from V and 2 bases from J; bases unmatched to any gene: 7. The CDR3 loop spans 17 amino acids. The whole variable domain, remainder taken from reference TRBV7-9 and TRBJ2-5, is DTGVSQNPRHKITKRGQNVTFRCDPISEHNRLYWYRQTLGQGPEFLTYFQNEAQLEKSRLLSDRFSAERPKGSFSTLEIQRTEQGDSAMYLCASSLETSGIGQETQYFGPGTRLLVL.

The genes are TRBV6-1 and TRBJ1-2; 8 bases agree with TRBD1. The CDR3 loop spans 13 amino acids. The V and J ends lost 10 bases and 8 bases, in that order; junction bases with no gene match: 12. Germline CDR1 is MNHNS and CDR2 is SASEGT. CDR3: CAITPGGTGGYTF. Written as DNA, the CDR3 is TGTGCCATCACACCCGGAGGGACAGGCGGCTACACCTTC.

This chain connects TRBV7-3 to TRBJ2-1; 8 nucleotides match TRBD2. Germline CDR1 is SGHTA and CDR2 is FQGTGA. The J segment lost 7 bases and the V segment lost 8 bases, leaving 10 bases of the junction unmatched. The CDR3 covers 14 residues. CDR3 nucleotide sequence: TGTGCCAGCGGACTGAGCGGGAGCGAAAATGAGCAGTTCTTC. Translation: CASGLSGSENEQFF.

J is TRBJ2-1 and V is TRBV2; unclear D gene. CDR3 length: 9 residues. The V end lost 11 bases, the J end lost 9 bases, and 8 bases lay between the germline ends. Germline assignment: CDR1 SNHLY and CDR2 FYNNEI. CDR3 in amino acids: CAVSVEQFF. The CDR3 DNA reads as TGTGCCGTATCCGTTGAGCAGTTCTTC.